This T cell receptor (beta chain) is drawn from a study of STAT5B mutations in CD4+ large granular lymphocyte leukemia. Sequenced by immunoSEQ multiplex PCR; TCRdb stores in-frame clones only, minus some. The sample carries approximately 23,000 clones, under 80% recorded once. The receptor was derived from a human donor in good health. The sequencing sample was made of CD4+ T cells from blood buffy coats.

The CDR3 DNA reads as TGTGCCAGCAGCTCGAACAGGGAATCAGGAGCTTTCTTT. Amino acid sequence: CASSSNRESGAFF. The chain uses TRBV11-2 and TRBJ1-1; tentatively, D is TRBD1 (6 bases). CDR1 is SGHAT, CDR2 FQNNGV, per germline. The CDR3 spans 13 residues. V gave up 4 bases and J gave up 10 bases, with 16 bases separating them.